This TCR beta chain is from a study of blood T cell repertoires in COVID-19. Trimming took 4 bases from V and 3 from J, leaving 9 bases between them. CDR3 length: 13 residues. Under the authors' procedure: How many nucleated cells were present was estimated from reference gene primer amplification. Libraries were prepared by immunoSEQ multiplex PCR; TCRdb keeps only in-frame clonotypes and omits some of them. V, J and clone size were drawn from that table, and D and trimming were deduced from the DNA. The table includes roughly 99,000 clones, approximately 80% detected once. Sequencing was carried out using peripheral blood. The chain is built from TRBV12-3 or TRBV12-4 and TRBJ1-1, with unresolved D. This TCR was sampled from a man in his 70s with acute or convalescent COVID-19. In DNA form, the CDR3 reads TGTGCCAGCAGTTCTCAGGCCTACACTGAAGCTTTCTTT. Translation: CASSSQAYTEAFF.